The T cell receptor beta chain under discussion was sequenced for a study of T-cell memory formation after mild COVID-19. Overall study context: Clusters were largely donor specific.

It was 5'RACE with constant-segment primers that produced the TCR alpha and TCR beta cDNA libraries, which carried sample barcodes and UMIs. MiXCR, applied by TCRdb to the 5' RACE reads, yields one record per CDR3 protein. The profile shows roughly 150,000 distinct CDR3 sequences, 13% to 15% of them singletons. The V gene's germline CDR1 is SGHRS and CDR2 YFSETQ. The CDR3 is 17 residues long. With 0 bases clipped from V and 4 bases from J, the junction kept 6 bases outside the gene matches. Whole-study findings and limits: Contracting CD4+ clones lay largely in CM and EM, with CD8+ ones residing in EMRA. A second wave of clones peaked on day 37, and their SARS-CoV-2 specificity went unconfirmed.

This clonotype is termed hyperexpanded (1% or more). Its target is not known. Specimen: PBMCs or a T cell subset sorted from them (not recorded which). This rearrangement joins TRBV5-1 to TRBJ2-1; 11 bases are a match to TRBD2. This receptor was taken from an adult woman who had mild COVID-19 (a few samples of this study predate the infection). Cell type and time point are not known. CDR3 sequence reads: CASSLAPLAGGYNEQFF. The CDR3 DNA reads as TGCGCCAGCAGCTTGGCCCCCCTAGCGGGGGGTTACAATGAGCAGTTCTTC.